The next 28 T cell receptor beta chains were all read from a single sample in a study of identical twins. TCRdb reprocessed the 5' RACE reads via MiXCR and lists one record per CDR3 protein. The sample shows fewer than 800,000 distinct CDR3 sequences, roughly 6.6% of them seen only once. The same data also went into a second study, on yellow fever vaccine responses in identical twins.

Sequencing was carried out using PBMCs. Every receptor here comes from a woman aged 18-29 years in good health.

This clonotype was observed a handful of times. J is TRBJ2-7 and V is TRBV21-1. TRBV21-1 is deemed a pseudogene. The CDR3 is 17 residues long. The DNA for the CDR3 is TGTGCCAGCAGCGAAGAAAACTCAGCCCAACCCGTGGGGGAGCAGTACGTC. Translating gives CASSEENSAQPVGEQYV.

This chain joins TRBV10-2 and TRBJ1-1; D gene uncertain. The CDR3 contains 12 residues. V lost 7 bases to trimming and J lost 2 bases, with 8 bases between them. The germline V gene encodes CDR1 WSHSY and CDR2 SAAADI. CDR3 bases: TGCGCCAGCAACAAGCACAACACTGAAGCTTTCTTT. Amino acids: CASNKHNTEAFF.

In this sample, this clonotype turned up many times. V and J are TRBV12-3 or TRBV12-4 and TRBJ2-3; TRBD1 matches 7 bases. V shed 1 base and J 7 bases; nucleotides not matched to a gene: 11. This CDR3 region has 16 residues. CDR3 in DNA: TGTGCCAGCAGTTTAGGAGGGGGCGCGCGGATCTATACGCAGTATTTT. It is translated as CASSLGGGARIYTQYF.

The gene calls are TRBV7-4 and TRBJ1-1, with a weak D call TRBD1 (6 bases). CDR1 and CDR2 from the germline V gene are SGHVT and SQSDAQ. Between the trimmed V and J ends, which lost 10 bases and 1 base, there was a span of 19 bases. The CDR3 runs 15 residues. CDR3: CATTASGAGNTEAFF. The CDR3 DNA is TGTGCCACCACCGCCTCGGGGGCAGGGAACACTGAAGCTTTCTTT.

This clonotype was seen more than once but under ten times. The chain uses TRBV6-1 and TRBJ1-3; 8 bases are a match to TRBD1. This CDR3 has 16 amino acids. Per the germline V gene, CDR1 is MNHNS and CDR2 is SASEGT. With 5 bases clipped from V and 0 bases from J, the junction kept 6 bases outside the gene matches. CDR3 nucleotide sequence: TGTGCCAGCAGTCCGACAGGGGCGGACTCTGGAAACACCATATATTTT. Translation gives CASSPTGADSGNTIYF.

This clonotype was counted ten times or more. V is TRBV20-1 and J is TRBJ2-2; 10 nucleotides align to TRBD2. From germline, CDR1 is DFQATT and CDR2 SNEGSKA (reference sequence). V lost 5 bases and J lost 2; bases outside the gene matches: 5. The CDR3 covers 15 residues. CDR3 region: CSAPLAGENTGELFF. DNA for the CDR3: TGCAGTGCTCCCCTAGCGGGAGAAAACACCGGGGAGCTGTTTTTT.

Only a few counts were recorded for this clonotype. V is TRBV28 and J is TRBJ2-2; no firm D call. With 6 bases removed from V and 9 bases from J, the gap between germline ends came to 8 bases. The germline V gene encodes CDR1 MDHEN and CDR2 SYDVKM. The CDR3 is made up of 11 amino acids. CDR3 nucleotide sequence: TGTGCCAGCAGCCCCTCTAGGGAGCTGTTTTTT. As protein: CASSPSRELFF.

This clonotype turned up a few times. This chain connects TRBV19 to TRBJ2-5, with 8 nucleotides matching TRBD2. From germline, CDR1 is LNHDA and CDR2 SQIVND (reference sequence). This CDR3 spans 13 amino acids. V lost 5 bases to trimming and J lost 5 bases; unmatched junction nucleotides: 4. The CDR3 sequence: CASSPAGVETQYF. The CDR3 DNA is TGTGCCAGTAGTCCAGCGGGAGTGGAGACCCAGTACTTC.

The rearrangement links TRBV28 to TRBJ1-2; D not certain. Germline CDR1 is MDHEN and CDR2 is SYDVKM. The CDR3 loop spans 15 amino acids. The ends were cut back, 5 bases at V and 4 bases at J, with 17 bases in the middle. The CDR3 here is CASSPLLREFYGYTF. The CDR3 coding sequence is TGTGCCAGCAGTCCCCTCCTGAGGGAATTCTATGGCTACACCTTC.

The gene calls are TRBV24-1 and TRBJ2-2; 8 bases fit TRBD1. The germline V gene encodes CDR1 KGHDR and CDR2 SFDVKD. The length of the CDR3 is 16 residues. V lost 4 bases and J lost 4; bases outside the gene matches: 7. The CDR3, as DNA: TGTGCCACCAGTGAGGCCGGGACAGGACGCACCGGGGAGCTGTTTTTT. This sequence encodes CATSEAGTGRTGELFF.

This clonotype was counted many times. This sequence joins TRBV24-1 and TRBJ1-1, with D perhaps TRBD1 (5 bases). V was cut by 4 bases and J by 1 base, with 12 bases left in between. Per germline, CDR1 KGHDR and CDR2 SFDVKD. The CDR3 contains 15 residues. The CDR3 sequence: CATSDPGRGNTEAFF. CDR3 sequence (DNA): TGTGCCACCAGTGACCCGGGACGGGGGAACACTGAAGCTTTCTTT.

A few counts support this clonotype. V usage is TRBV4-1 and J usage is TRBJ1-1; D not certain. The V and J ends lost 1 base and 0 bases respectively, with 15 bases between them. CDR1 and CDR2 (germline): MGHRA, YSYEKL. The CDR3 consists of 17 residues. CDR3 sequence (DNA): TGCGCCAGCAGCCAAGCAAATCTCTTATTGCTGAACACTGAAGCTTTCTTT. Encoded protein: CASSQANLLLLNTEAFF.

This clonotype was seen ten or more times. This chain links TRBV29-1 with TRBJ2-2; 11 positions match TRBD1. V was pared by 0 bases and J by 3 bases, with 6 bases of the junction left unmatched. This CDR3 has 17 amino acids. The germline CDR1 and CDR2 sequences are SQVTM and ANQGSEA. The CDR3 DNA reads TGCAGCGTTGAAGATCAGGACAGGGGGCGATACACCGGGGAGCTGTTTTTT. It is translated as CSVEDQDRGRYTGELFF.

This clonotype was recorded at least ten times. The chain is built from TRBV6-2 or TRBV6-3 and TRBJ2-3, with 8 bases fitting TRBD2. The CDR3 spans 14 residues. After removal of 6 bases from V and 0 bases from J, the junction contained 2 bases not matched to a gene. CDR1 and CDR2 from the germline V gene are MNHEY and SVGEGT. The CDR3 loop reads CASSGGVSTDTQYF. The DNA for the CDR3 is TGTGCCAGCAGCGGGGGGGTAAGCACAGATACGCAGTATTTT.

CDR3 amino acids: CASSPGTGSETQYF. The CDR3 coding sequence is TGTGCCAGCAGCCCAGGGACAGGGAGTGAGACCCAGTACTTC. The chain combines TRBV11-2 with TRBJ2-5, with 9 bases that match TRBD1. The germline CDR1 and CDR2 sequences are SGHAT and FQNNGV. The CDR3 runs to 14 residues. V shed 5 bases and J 5 bases; nucleotides not matched to a gene: 6.

This clonotype was recorded a few times. The V call is TRBV12-3 or TRBV12-4, the J call TRBJ2-3, with 7 bases matching TRBD1. V gave up 6 bases and J gave up 4 bases; unmatched junction bases: 10. The CDR3 consists of 15 residues. The CDR3 loop is CASRPTGVHPDTQYF. The CDR3 nucleotides read TGTGCCAGCAGGCCCACAGGGGTGCACCCAGATACGCAGTATTTT.

This clonotype appeared many times. This sequence joins TRBV6-1 and TRBJ1-1, with D perhaps matching TRBD1 (5 bases). The V end lost 5 bases, the J end lost 7 bases, and 14 bases lay between the germline ends. Per the germline V gene, CDR1 is MNHNS and CDR2 is SASEGT. There are 13 residues in the CDR3. The CDR3 region is CASSTATENEAFF. The DNA for the CDR3 is TGTGCCAGCAGTACCGCGACAGAGAATGAAGCTTTCTTT.

The chain has TRBV3-1 and TRBJ2-3; 10 positions agree with TRBD2. The V and J ends lost 3 bases and 4 bases, in that order; junction bases with no gene match: 4. CDR3 length equals 15 residues. CDR1 and CDR2 from the germline V gene are LGHDT and YNNKEL (reference sequence). The CDR3 nucleotides are TGTGCCAGCAGCCATCTAGCGGGGGTGGCAGATACGCAGTATTTT. Translating gives CASSHLAGVADTQYF.

This clonotype was detected many times. The chain combines TRBV14 with TRBJ1-1, with 9 bases lining up with TRBD1. CDR1 and CDR2 from the germline V gene are SGHDN and FVKESK. This CDR3 contains 17 residues. V lost 3 bases, J lost 1 base, and 9 bases stayed unmatched. CDR3 sequence: CASSHGQGHTTNTEAFF. As DNA, the CDR3 is TGTGCCAGCAGCCATGGACAGGGGCACACCACGAACACTGAAGCTTTCTTT. The whole variable domain, remainder taken from reference TRBV14 and TRBJ1-1, is EAGVTQFPSHSVIEKGQTVTLRCDPISGHDNLYWYRRVMGKEIKFLLHFVKESKQDESGMPNNRFLAERTGGTYSTLKVQPAELEDSGVYFCASSHGQGHTTNTEAFFGQGTRLTVV.

In DNA form, the CDR3 reads TGCAGCGTTGGTGGCCAGGGAGGTAGGGGCGGGGAGCTGTTTTTT. Amino acid sequence: CSVGGQGGRGGELFF. This chain connects TRBV29-1 to TRBJ2-2, with D perhaps TRBD2 (6 bases). Germline V gene sequence: CDR1 SQVTM, CDR2 ANQGSEA. The CDR3 runs to 15 residues. Trimming took off 4 bases at V and 7 bases at J, with 19 bases between the two ends.

This clonotype was seen a few times. The rearrangement joins TRBV20-1 to TRBJ1-5; weak D call: TRBD1 (5 bases). Trimming cost V 3 bases and J 4 bases, with 16 bases left between them. Germline assignment: CDR1 DFQATT and CDR2 SNEGSKA (reference sequence). This CDR3 contains 15 residues. CDR3 coding DNA: TGCAGTGCTAGTAACGTAGTTGGGGCGAATCAGCCCCAGCATTTT. Its translation is CSASNVVGANQPQHF.

The genes are TRBV5-1 and TRBJ2-5, with D possibly matching TRBD2 (5 bases). The CDR3 covers 15 residues. Germline loops: CDR1 SGHRS, CDR2 YFSETQ. V was clipped by 3 bases and J by 5 bases, with 17 bases between them. The chain's CDR3 is CASSSTVGPGETQYF. The CDR3 DNA sequence: TGCGCCAGCAGCTCGACGGTCGGACCGGGGGAGACCCAGTACTTC.

The V gene is TRBV12-3 or TRBV12-4, the J gene TRBJ2-5, with 16 positions matching TRBD2. There are 19 residues in the CDR3. The V gene end was trimmed by 11 bases and the J gene end by 7 bases; junction bases not matched to a gene: 22. CDR3 protein: CAQSPGTSGRGYPIATQYF. The CDR3 coding sequence is TGTGCCCAGTCTCCGGGGACTAGCGGGAGGGGATATCCTATTGCGACCCAGTACTTC.

This clonotype was seen many times. The chain carries TRBV12-3 or TRBV12-4 and TRBJ2-2; 10 nucleotides align to TRBD2. This CDR3 region has 15 residues. The V gene end was trimmed by 7 bases and the J gene end by 0 bases; junction bases not matched to a gene: 2. The DNA of the CDR3 is TGTGCCAGCAAGCTAGCGGGGGCGAACACCGGGGAGCTGTTTTTT. Translating it yields CASKLAGANTGELFF.

This clonotype was counted a few times. The V gene is TRBV6-5, the J gene TRBJ2-1; perhaps TRBD2 as D (6 bases). Germline CDR1 reads MNHEY; CDR2 reads SVGAGI. There are 18 residues in the CDR3. V shed 0 bases and J shed 0 bases, with 15 bases lying between them. The CDR3 spells CASSYSPHLASSYNEQFF. CDR3 in DNA: TGTGCCAGCAGTTACTCGCCACATCTAGCGTCCTCCTACAATGAGCAGTTCTTC.

This clonotype turned up a few times. One junction end disagrees with the germline gene, perhaps due to a read error. The chain links TRBV7-3 to TRBJ2-1, with 7 bases fitting TRBD2. The CDR3 spans 15 residues. Germline CDR1 and CDR2: SGHTA and FQGTGA. In DNA, the CDR3 is TGTGCCACCAGCCCACGGGGGGACTCCTACAATGAGCAGTTCTTC. Translating gives CATSPRGDSYNEQFF.

Only a few counts were recorded for this clonotype. The gene calls are TRBV11-2 and TRBJ2-3, with TRBD2 identical over 8 bases. V shed 5 bases and J 1 base; nucleotides not matched to a gene: 8. The germline CDR1 and CDR2 sequences are SGHAT and FQNNGV. CDR3 length: 16 residues. CDR3 sequence reads: CASSPTSGFGTDTQYF. CDR3 DNA sequence: TGTGCCAGCAGCCCTACTAGCGGTTTCGGCACAGATACGCAGTATTTT.

The chain links TRBV5-6 to TRBJ2-7; 7 bases match TRBD2. The J segment lost 3 bases and the V segment lost 4 bases, leaving 10 bases of the junction unmatched. CDR1 and CDR2 from the germline V gene are SGHDT and YYEEEE. The CDR3 covers 15 residues. CDR3 sequence reads: CASSPPGGRFYEQYF. DNA of the CDR3: TGTGCCAGCAGCCCCCCCGGGGGGAGATTCTACGAGCAGTACTTC.